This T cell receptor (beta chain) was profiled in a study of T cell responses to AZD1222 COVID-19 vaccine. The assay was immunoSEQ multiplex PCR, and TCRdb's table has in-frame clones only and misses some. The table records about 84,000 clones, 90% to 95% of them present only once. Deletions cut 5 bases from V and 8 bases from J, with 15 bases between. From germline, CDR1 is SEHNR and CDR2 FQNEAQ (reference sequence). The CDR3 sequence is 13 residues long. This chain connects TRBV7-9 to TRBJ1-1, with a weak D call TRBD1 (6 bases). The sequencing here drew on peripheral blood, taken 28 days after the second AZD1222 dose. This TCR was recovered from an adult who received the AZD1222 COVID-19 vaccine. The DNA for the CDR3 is TGTGCCAGCAGCCAATCGACAGGCCTCGAAGCTTTCTTT. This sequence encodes CASSQSTGLEAFF.